This T cell receptor beta chain originates from a study of immune heterogeneity within non-small cell lung tumors. Across the whole study: The tumor set comprised a handful of squamous cell carcinomas and roughly 11 non-squamous carcinomas (plus 1 not otherwise specified).

General study points: Identical dominant CDR3 beta clonotypes were found recurring across a patient's tumor sites, along with site-unique high-frequency clones. Largely distinct from one individual patient to the next were the high-frequency T-cell receptor beta clonotypes. Local T-cell clonality tracked moderately but significantly with local tumor mutational burden, giving an R of approximately 0.34.

Multiplex PCR amplified TCR beta CDR3 with 32 V and 13 J primers. From the multiplex PCR reads, TCRdb called clonotypes with MiXCR, one entry per CDR3 protein. Here the sample spans some 10,000 distinct CDR3 sequences, more than 25% being singletons. Template material comprised bulk tumor genomic DNA at 450 to 600 ng per sample. Each primary tumor yielded several biopsies, collected far apart from one another at surgery. Undergoing curative surgery were patients whose non-small cell lung cancer was untreated and newly diagnosed. As regards this clonotype: Its matching antigen is unknown.

Germline CDR1 is SGHDT and CDR2 is YYEEEE. The CDR3 is made up of 14 amino acids. V lost 4 bases and J lost 0, with 10 bases in between. The specimen sequenced was lung tumor tissue. The sequence was collected from an older woman with non-small cell lung cancer. This chain joins TRBV5-6 and TRBJ1-1; D might be TRBD1 (6 bases). The CDR3 DNA reads as TGTGCCAGCAGCAACGGACAGCTGAACACTGAAGCTTTCTTT. This encodes CASSNGQLNTEAFF. Full variable domain (rest looked up from reference TRBV5-6 and TRBJ1-1): DAGVTQSPTHLIKTRGQQVTLRCSPKSGHDTVSWYQQALGQGPQFIFQYYEEEERQRGNFPDRFSGHQFPNYSSELNVNALLLGDSALYLCASSNGQLNTEAFFGQGTRLTVV.